The sequence of this TCR beta chain was determined in a study of breast tumors, draining lymph nodes, adjacent tissues. From the multiplex PCR reads, TCRdb called clonotypes with MiXCR, one entry per CDR3 protein. The sample records 130,000 or so distinct CDR3 sequences, more than 20% being singletons. Study findings and constraints: Tumors had less TCR diversity than lymph nodes, more than nontumor tissue. The lymph node origin of tumor T cells was framed as consistent with a hypothesis, not demonstrated. Luminal-like breast cancer showed significantly higher tumor–nontumor repertoire similarity than basal-like. Data fit most tumor T cells coming from lymph node, expanding in tumor.

Axillary draining lymph nodes of breast cancer patients supplied the node samples. V was clipped by 4 bases and J by 6 bases, with 9 bases between them. From germline, CDR1 is SQVTM and CDR2 ANQGSEA. The CDR3 spans 12 residues. This clonotype was seen many times. Antigen specificity is unknown. The sequenced material came from axillary lymph node tissue. The V call is TRBV29-1, the J call TRBJ2-2, with a tentative D call TRBD2 (5 bases). The clonotype comes from a female donor with breast cancer. Some clones in this sample may be carry-over from other donors' samples. This CDR3 reads CSVAGFSGELFF. CDR3 coding DNA: TGCAGCGTTGCGGGGTTCTCCGGGGAGCTGTTTTTT.